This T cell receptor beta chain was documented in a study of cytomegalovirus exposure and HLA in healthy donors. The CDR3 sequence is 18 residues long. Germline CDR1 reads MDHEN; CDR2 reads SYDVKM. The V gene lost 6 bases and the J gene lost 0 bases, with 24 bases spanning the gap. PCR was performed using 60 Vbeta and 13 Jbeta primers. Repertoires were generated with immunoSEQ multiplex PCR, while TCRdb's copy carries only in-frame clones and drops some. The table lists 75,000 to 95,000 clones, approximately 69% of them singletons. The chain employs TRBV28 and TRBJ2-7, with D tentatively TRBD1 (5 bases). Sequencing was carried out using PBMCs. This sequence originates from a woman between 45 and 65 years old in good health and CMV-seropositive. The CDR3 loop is CASSTLRPQGMLSYEQYF. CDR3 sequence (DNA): TGTGCCAGCAGCACACTCCGCCCCCAGGGTATGCTCTCCTACGAGCAGTACTTC.